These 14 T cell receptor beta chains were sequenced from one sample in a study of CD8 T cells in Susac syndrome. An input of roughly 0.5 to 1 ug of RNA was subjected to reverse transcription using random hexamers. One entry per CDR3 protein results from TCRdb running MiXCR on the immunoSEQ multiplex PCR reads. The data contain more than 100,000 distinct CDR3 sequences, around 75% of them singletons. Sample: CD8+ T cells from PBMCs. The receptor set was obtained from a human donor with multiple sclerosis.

The CDR3 sequence is CSVVPPTENIQYF. The CDR3 DNA follows: TGCAGCGTTGTTCCTCCAACAGAAAACATTCAGTACTTC. The chain recombines TRBV29-1 with TRBJ2-4; no firm D call. The V and J ends lost 4 bases and 5 bases respectively, with 12 bases between them. CDR3 length: 13 residues. Germline V gene lookup returns CDR1 SQVTM and CDR2 ANQGSEA.

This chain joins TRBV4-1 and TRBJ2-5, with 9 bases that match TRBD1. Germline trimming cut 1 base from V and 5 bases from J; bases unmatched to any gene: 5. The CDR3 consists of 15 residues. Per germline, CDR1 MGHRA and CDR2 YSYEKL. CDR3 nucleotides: TGCGCCAGCAGCCAAGGGACAGGGGATTATGAGACCCAGTACTTC. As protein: CASSQGTGDYETQYF.

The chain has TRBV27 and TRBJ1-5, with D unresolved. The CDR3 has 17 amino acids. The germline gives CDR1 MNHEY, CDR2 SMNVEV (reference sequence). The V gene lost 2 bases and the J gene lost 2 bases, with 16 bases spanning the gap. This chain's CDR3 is CASSLIGPLGGNQPQHF. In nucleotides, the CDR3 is TGTGCCAGCAGTTTAATAGGGCCCCTGGGCGGCAATCAGCCCCAGCATTTT.

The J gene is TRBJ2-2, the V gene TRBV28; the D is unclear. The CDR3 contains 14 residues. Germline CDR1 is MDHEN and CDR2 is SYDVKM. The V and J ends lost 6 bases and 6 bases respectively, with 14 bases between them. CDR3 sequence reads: CASSRVRPAGELFF. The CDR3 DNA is TGTGCCAGCAGCCGAGTACGCCCGGCCGGGGAGCTGTTTTTT.

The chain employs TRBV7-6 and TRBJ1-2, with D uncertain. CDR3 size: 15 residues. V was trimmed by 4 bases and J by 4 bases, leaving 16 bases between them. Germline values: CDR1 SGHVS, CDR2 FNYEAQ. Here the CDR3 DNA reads TGTGCCAGCAGCTCCCACCGGACGGACTTCTATGGCTACACCTTC. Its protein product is CASSSHRTDFYGYTF.

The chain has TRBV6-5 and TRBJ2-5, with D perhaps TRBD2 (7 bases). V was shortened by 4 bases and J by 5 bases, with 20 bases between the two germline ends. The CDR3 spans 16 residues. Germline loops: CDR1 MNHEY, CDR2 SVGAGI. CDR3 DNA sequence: TGTGCCAGCAGTTCCCTAGAGGGGGGGCCTGGGGAGACCCAGTACTTC. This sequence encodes CASSSLEGGPGETQYF.

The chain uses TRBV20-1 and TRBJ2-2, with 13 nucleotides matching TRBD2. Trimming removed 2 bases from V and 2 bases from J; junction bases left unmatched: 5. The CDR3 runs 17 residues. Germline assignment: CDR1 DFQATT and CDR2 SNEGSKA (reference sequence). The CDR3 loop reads CSARLGLAGINTGELFF. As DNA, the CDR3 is TGCAGTGCTAGATTGGGACTAGCGGGGATAAACACCGGGGAGCTGTTTTTT.

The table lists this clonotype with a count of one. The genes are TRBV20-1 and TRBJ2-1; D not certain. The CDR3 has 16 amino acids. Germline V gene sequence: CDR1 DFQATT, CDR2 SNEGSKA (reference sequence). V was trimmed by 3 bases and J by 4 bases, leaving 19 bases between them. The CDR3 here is CSASGVKAMIYNEQFF. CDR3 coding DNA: TGCAGTGCTAGTGGGGTCAAGGCCATGATTTACAATGAGCAGTTCTTC.

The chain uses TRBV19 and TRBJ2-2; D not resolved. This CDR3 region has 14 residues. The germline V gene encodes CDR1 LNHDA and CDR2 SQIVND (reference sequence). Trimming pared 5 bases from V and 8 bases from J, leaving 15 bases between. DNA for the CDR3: TGTGCCAGTAGTCAAGGTCCTCCAACGGGGGAGCTGTTTTTT. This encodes CASSQGPPTGELFF. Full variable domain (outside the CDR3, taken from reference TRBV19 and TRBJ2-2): DGGITQSPKYLFRKEGQNVTLSCEQNLNHDAMYWYRQDPGQGLRLIYYSQIVNDFQKGDIAEGYSVSREKKESFPLTVTSAQKNPTAFYLCASSQGPPTGELFFGEGSRLTVL.

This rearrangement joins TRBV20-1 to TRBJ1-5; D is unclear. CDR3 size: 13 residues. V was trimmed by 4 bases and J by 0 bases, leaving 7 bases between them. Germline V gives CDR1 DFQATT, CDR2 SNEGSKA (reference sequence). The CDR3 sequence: CSATGLSNQPQHF. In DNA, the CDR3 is TGCAGTGCTACCGGCCTTAGCAATCAGCCCCAGCATTTT.

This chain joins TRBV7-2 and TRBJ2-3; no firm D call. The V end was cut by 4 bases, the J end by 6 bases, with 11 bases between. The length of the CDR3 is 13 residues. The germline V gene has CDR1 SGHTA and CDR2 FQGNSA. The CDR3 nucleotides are TGTGCCAGCAGCTCAATTCTAAAGGATACGCAGTATTTT. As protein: CASSSILKDTQYF.

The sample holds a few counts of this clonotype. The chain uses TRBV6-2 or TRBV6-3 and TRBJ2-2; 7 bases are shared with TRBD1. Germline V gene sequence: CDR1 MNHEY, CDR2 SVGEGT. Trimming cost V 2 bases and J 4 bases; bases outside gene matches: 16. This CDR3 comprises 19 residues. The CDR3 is CASSYTTGNDRVFTGELFF. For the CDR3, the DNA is TGTGCCAGCAGTTACACGACGGGCAACGACAGGGTGTTCACCGGGGAGCTGTTTTTT.

In nucleotides, the CDR3 is TGCAGTGCCCTGGGACAGGAGGTCACCTACGAGCAGTACTTC. Translated, it gives CSALGQEVTYEQYF. The chain carries TRBV20-1 and TRBJ2-7, with TRBD1 identical over 8 bases. Germline lookup yields CDR1 DFQATT and CDR2 SNEGSKA (reference sequence). The CDR3 totals 14 residues. Germline trimming cut 6 bases from V and 2 bases from J; bases unmatched to any gene: 9.

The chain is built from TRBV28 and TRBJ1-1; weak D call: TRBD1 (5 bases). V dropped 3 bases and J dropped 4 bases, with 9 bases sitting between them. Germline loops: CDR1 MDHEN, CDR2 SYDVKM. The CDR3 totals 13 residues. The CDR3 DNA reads TGTGCCAGCAGTTTGCCAGGGCCCACTGAAGCTTTCTTT. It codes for CASSLPGPTEAFF.